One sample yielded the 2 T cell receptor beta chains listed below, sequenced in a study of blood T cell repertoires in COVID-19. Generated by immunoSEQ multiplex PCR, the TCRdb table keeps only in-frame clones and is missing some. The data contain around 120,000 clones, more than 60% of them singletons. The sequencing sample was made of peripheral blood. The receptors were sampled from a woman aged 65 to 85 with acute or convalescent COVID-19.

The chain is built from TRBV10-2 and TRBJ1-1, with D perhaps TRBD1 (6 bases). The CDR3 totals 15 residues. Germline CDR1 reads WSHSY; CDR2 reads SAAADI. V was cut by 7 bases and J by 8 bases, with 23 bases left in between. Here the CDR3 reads CASIPSTGAMGEAFF. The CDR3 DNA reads TGCGCCAGCATCCCGTCGACAGGTGCCATGGGGGAAGCTTTCTTT.

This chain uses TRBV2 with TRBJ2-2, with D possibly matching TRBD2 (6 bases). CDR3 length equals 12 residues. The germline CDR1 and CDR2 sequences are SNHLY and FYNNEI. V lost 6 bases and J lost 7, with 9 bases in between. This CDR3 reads CASRREVGELFF. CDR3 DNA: TGTGCCAGCAGAAGGGAGGTCGGGGAGCTGTTTTTT.